The 21 T cell receptor beta chains below all came from one sample that was sequenced in a study of shared clonotypes between healthy human individuals. Clones were read by immunoSEQ multiplex PCR, and TCRdb kept only the in-frame ones, dropping some. The repertoire holds over 300,000 clones, with 87% as singletons. The source material was memory CD8+ T cells sorted from blood. Subset given: CD45RO+ cells pooled with CCR7-negative TemRA cells. The receptor set was obtained from a man younger than 30 in good health.

Notes on this clone: The identical CDR3 is also encoded by other nucleotide sequences in the sample. The chain carries TRBV30 and TRBJ1-5, with D uncertain. This CDR3 contains 14 residues. CDR1 and CDR2 (germline): GTSNPN, SVGIG (reference sequence). The germline V and J ends were trimmed by 5 bases and 0 bases, with 11 bases remaining between them. For the CDR3, the DNA is TGTGCCTGGGGTTCGGAGAATAGCAATCAGCCCCAGCATTTT. The encoded protein is CAWGSENSNQPQHF.

This clone occurred once. The gene calls are TRBV28 and TRBJ1-1; no firm D call. The CDR3 length is 10 residues. Trimming took 10 bases from V and 6 from J, leaving 9 bases between them. From germline, CDR1 is MDHEN and CDR2 SYDVKM. CDR3 DNA: TGTGCCACCTCGGATGCTGAAGCTTTCTTT. Its protein product is CATSDAEAFF.

The genes are TRBV9 and TRBJ1-1, with a weak D call TRBD1 (5 bases). The germline V gene has CDR1 SGDLS and CDR2 YYNGEE. V was shortened by 0 bases and J by 4 bases, with 16 bases between the two germline ends. CDR3 length: 16 amino acids. The CDR3 loop reads CASSVGPSGTATEAFF. CDR3 DNA: TGTGCCAGCAGCGTAGGCCCTTCAGGGACGGCCACTGAAGCTTTCTTT.

The rearrangement uses TRBV2 and TRBJ1-4; D gene unclear. The CDR3 loop spans 12 amino acids. Deletions cut 1 base from V and 4 bases from J, with 1 base between. Looked up from germline, CDR1 is SNHLY and CDR2 is FYNNEI. For the CDR3, the DNA is TGTGCCAGCAGTGAAGATAATGAAAAACTGTTTTTT. Encoded protein: CASSEDNEKLFF.

This clone has a single count. This rearrangement joins TRBV6-1 to TRBJ1-3; a weak D match, TRBD1 (6 bases). V was clipped by 7 bases and J by 0 bases, with 13 bases between them. The CDR3 extends over 15 amino acids. The germline V gene has CDR1 MNHNS and CDR2 SASEGT. The CDR3 here is CASTEGGTSGNTIYF. The CDR3 DNA sequence: TGTGCCAGCACCGAAGGGGGGACCTCTGGAAACACCATATATTTT.

About this clone itself: At one end, the junction sequence differs from germline, possibly due to a read error. This chain joins TRBV5-4 and TRBJ2-3; D may match TRBD1 or TRBD2 (6 bases each). The CDR3 runs to 16 residues. The germline V gene encodes CDR1 SGHNT and CDR2 YYREEE (reference sequence). This CDR3 is CASSQGVTGAGDTQYF. CDR3 coding DNA: TGCGCCAGCAGCCAAGGAGTGACGGGGGCGGGAGATACGCAGTATTTT.

The chain employs TRBV27 and TRBJ2-7, with D unresolved. The V end was cut by 1 base, the J end by 2 bases, with 12 bases between. The CDR3 is 15 amino acids. From germline, CDR1 is MNHEY and CDR2 SMNVEV (reference sequence). The CDR3, as DNA: TGTGCCAGCAGTTTATTCACACAGACCACCTACGAGCAGTACTTC. The encoded protein is CASSLFTQTTYEQYF.

The chain couples TRBV27 to TRBJ2-7; possible D gene TRBD1, 6 bases. Germline V gene data show CDR1 as MNHEY and CDR2 as SMNVEV (reference sequence). Trimming cost V 5 bases and J 0 bases, with 17 bases left between them. The CDR3 spans 16 residues. The CDR3 is CASSPSTGSRSYEQYF. DNA of the CDR3: TGTGCCAGCAGTCCTTCCACAGGGAGTCGCTCCTACGAGCAGTACTTC.

The chain recombines TRBV19 with TRBJ2-3; TRBD2 aligns across 13 bases. CDR3 length: 15 residues. Unmatched junction bases numbered 4, after V lost 5 bases and J lost 5 bases. In germline, CDR1 is LNHDA, CDR2 SQIVND (reference sequence). The CDR3 DNA reads TGTGCCAGTAGTCTCCGGACTAGCGGGAGAGATACGCAGTATTTT. This gives the protein CASSLRTSGRDTQYF.

This chain uses TRBV5-6 with TRBJ2-7; D might be TRBD1 (6 bases). Germline loops: CDR1 SGHDT, CDR2 YYEEEE. This CDR3 spans 14 amino acids. The ends were cut back, 4 bases at V and 2 bases at J, with 13 bases in the middle. The CDR3 sequence is CASSGQFYTYEQYF. As DNA, the CDR3 is TGTGCCAGCAGCGGACAGTTTTATACCTACGAGCAGTACTTC.

The chain is built from TRBV7-9 and TRBJ1-1; 7 bases map to TRBD1. V lost 4 bases and J lost 3; bases outside the gene matches: 8. CDR1 is SEHNR, CDR2 FQNEAQ, per germline (reference sequence). The CDR3 length is 15 residues. DNA for the CDR3: TGTGCCAGCAGCTGGGTAGGGGGCGAGGACACTGAAGCTTTCTTT. As protein: CASSWVGGEDTEAFF.

The CDR3 reads CASSEAAGQGGQPQHF. Written as DNA, the CDR3 is TGTGCCAGCAGTGAAGCGGCCGGCCAGGGCGGGCAGCCCCAGCATTTT. The chain carries TRBV6-1 and TRBJ1-5; possible D gene TRBD1, 5 bases. The CDR3 is 16 residues long. The V gene's germline CDR1 is MNHNS and CDR2 SASEGT. Trimming shortened V by 0 bases and J by 7 bases, and 16 bases separated the two germline ends.

The chain couples TRBV9 to TRBJ2-4; the D is unclear. The CDR3 spans 14 residues. The V and J ends lost 0 bases and 3 bases respectively, with 7 bases between them. Germline V gene lookup returns CDR1 SGDLS and CDR2 YYNGEE. CDR3 nucleotides: TGTGCCAGCAGCGTAGGGGAAGGCAAAAACATTCAGTACTTC. Residues: CASSVGEGKNIQYF.

The CDR3 loop is CASSLRPTYEQYF. CDR3 coding DNA: TGTGCCAGCAGTTTACGGCCCACCTACGAGCAGTACTTC. The rearrangement joins TRBV27 to TRBJ2-7, with no clear D. V lost 2 bases to trimming and J lost 2 bases, with 7 bases between them. Germline V CDR1 and CDR2: MNHEY, SMNVEV (reference sequence). The CDR3 is 13 residues long.

The gene calls are TRBV13 and TRBJ1-3; TRBD1 matches at 9 bases. The CDR3 consists of 15 residues. Germline V gene lookup returns CDR1 PRHDT and CDR2 FYEKMQ (reference sequence). The V gene end was trimmed by 5 bases and the J gene end by 4 bases; junction bases not matched to a gene: 6. The CDR3 loop reads CASSPQGAEGNTIYF. CDR3 DNA sequence: TGTGCCAGCAGCCCACAGGGGGCGGAAGGAAACACCATATATTTT.

This clone was seen just once. In DNA, the CDR3 is TGTGCCAGCAGCCCGGGGACTTTTTCCTACAATGAGCAGTTCTTC. It is translated as CASSPGTFSYNEQFF. This sequence joins TRBV7-2 and TRBJ2-1; D possibly corresponds to TRBD2 (6 bases). Germline V gene sequence: CDR1 SGHTA, CDR2 FQGNSA. This CDR3 has 15 residues. V gave up 5 bases and J gave up 1 base, with 12 bases separating them.

The CDR3 region has the DNA TGTGCCAGCAGCTCCTCCGGGACAGGAATGGGGGAGCAGTACTTC. Encoded protein: CASSSSGTGMGEQYF. The chain links TRBV7-9 to TRBJ2-7; TRBD1 matches 8 bases. CDR1 is SEHNR and CDR2 is FQNEAQ in the germline V gene (reference sequence). With 4 bases clipped from V and 7 bases from J, the junction kept 12 bases outside the gene matches. This CDR3 has 15 residues.

V gene TRBV4-1 combines with J gene TRBJ1-4, with D tentatively TRBD1 (5 bases). V was trimmed by 1 base and J by 3 bases, leaving 9 bases between them. The CDR3 runs to 15 residues. CDR1 and CDR2 (germline): MGHRA, YSYEKL. This CDR3 is CASSQGTNANEKLFF. The CDR3 DNA sequence: TGCGCCAGCAGCCAAGGGACAAACGCTAATGAAAAACTGTTTTTT.

This clone was seen only a few times. The chain carries TRBV27 and TRBJ1-1, with TRBD1 identical over 7 bases. With 4 bases clipped from V and 6 bases from J, the junction kept 8 bases outside the gene matches. The CDR3 extends over 14 amino acids. Germline V gives CDR1 MNHEY, CDR2 SMNVEV (reference sequence). The CDR3, as DNA: TGTGCCAGCAGTTCGTCCGGACAGGTTCCTGAAGCTTTCTTT. This gives the protein CASSSSGQVPEAFF.

The chain joins TRBV4-3 to TRBJ2-7; D gene uncertain. The CDR3 length is 16 residues. The germline V and J ends were trimmed by 0 bases and 3 bases, with 15 bases remaining between them. The germline V gene encodes CDR1 LGHNA and CDR2 YSLEER. CDR3 amino acids: CASSQERPSENYEQYF. DNA of the CDR3: TGCGCCAGCAGCCAAGAACGACCGAGCGAGAACTACGAGCAGTACTTC.

This sequence joins TRBV10-2 and TRBJ1-2; D perhaps matches TRBD1 (5 bases). Germline loops: CDR1 WSHSY, CDR2 SAAADI. V shed 1 base and J shed 3 bases, with 12 bases lying between them. The CDR3 runs 15 residues. CDR3 in amino acids: CASSEYPGPHYGYTF. The CDR3 nucleotides are TGCGCCAGCAGTGAGTACCCGGGGCCCCACTATGGCTACACCTTC.